This TCR beta chain was identified in a study of T cells in tuberculosis. After thawing and overnight rest, PBMC were stained with GMM-loaded CD1B tetramer, viability dye and anti-CD3 for sorting. C32 glucose monomycolate from Rhodococcus equi was loaded onto the CD1B tetramers. Using immunoSEQ multiplex PCR, the repertoire was profiled, and TCRdb retains in-frame clones only, with some absent. The table records about 59,000 clones, about 76% of them present only once. The sample consisted of CD1b-GMM tetramer-negative cells sorted from PBMCs. This sequence was found in an adult woman with latent tuberculosis.

Here the CDR3 reads CASKGGNTEAFF. CDR3 coding DNA: TGCGCCTCTAAAGGGGGGAACACTGAAGCTTTCTTT. This chain uses TRBV10-2 with TRBJ1-1; a possible D gene is TRBD1 (6 bases). This CDR3 region has 12 residues. The V and J ends lost 11 bases and 1 base respectively, with 11 bases between them. CDR1 and CDR2 (germline): WSHSY, SAAADI.